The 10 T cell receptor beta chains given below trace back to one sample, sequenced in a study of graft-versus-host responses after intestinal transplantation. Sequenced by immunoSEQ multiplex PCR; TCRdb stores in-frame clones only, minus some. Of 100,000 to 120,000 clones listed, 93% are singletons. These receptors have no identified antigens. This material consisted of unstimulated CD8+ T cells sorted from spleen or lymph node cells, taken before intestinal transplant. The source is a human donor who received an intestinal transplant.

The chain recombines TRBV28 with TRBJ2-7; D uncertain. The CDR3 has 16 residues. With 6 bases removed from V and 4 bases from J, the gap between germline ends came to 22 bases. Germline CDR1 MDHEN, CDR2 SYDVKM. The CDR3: CASSRPGVPFSYEQYF. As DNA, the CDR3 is TGTGCCAGCAGCCGCCCTGGGGTTCCCTTCTCTTACGAGCAGTACTTC.

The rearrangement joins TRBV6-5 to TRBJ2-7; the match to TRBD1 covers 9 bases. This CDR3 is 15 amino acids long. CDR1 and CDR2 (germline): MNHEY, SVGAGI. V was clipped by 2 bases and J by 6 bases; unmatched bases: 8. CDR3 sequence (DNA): TGTGCCAGCAGTTACGCGGGACAGGGATGGGGCGAGCAGTACTTC. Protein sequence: CASSYAGQGWGEQYF.

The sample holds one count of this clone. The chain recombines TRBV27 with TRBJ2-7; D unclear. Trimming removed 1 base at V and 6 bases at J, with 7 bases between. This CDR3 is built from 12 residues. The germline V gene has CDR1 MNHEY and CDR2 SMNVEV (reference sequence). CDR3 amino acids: CASSLWAGEQYF. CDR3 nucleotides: TGTGCCAGCAGTTTATGGGCTGGCGAGCAGTACTTC.

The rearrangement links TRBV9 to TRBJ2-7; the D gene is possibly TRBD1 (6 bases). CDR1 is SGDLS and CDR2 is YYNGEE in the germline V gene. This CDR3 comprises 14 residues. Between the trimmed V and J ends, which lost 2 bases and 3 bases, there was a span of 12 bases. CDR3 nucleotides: TGTGCCAGCAGCGTCTCCCGAGGGGGCTACGAGCAGTACTTC. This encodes CASSVSRGGYEQYF.

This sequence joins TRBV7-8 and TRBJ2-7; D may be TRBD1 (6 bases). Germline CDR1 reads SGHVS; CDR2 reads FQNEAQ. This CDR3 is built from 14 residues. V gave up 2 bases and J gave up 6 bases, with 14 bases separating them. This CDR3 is CASSLTLQGSEQYF. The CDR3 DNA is TGTGCCAGCAGCTTAACCCTACAGGGAAGCGAGCAGTACTTC. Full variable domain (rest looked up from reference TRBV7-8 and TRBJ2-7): GAGVSQSPRYKVAKRGQDVALRCDPISGHVSLFWYQQALGQGPEFLTYFQNEAQLDKSGLPSDRFFAERPEGSVSTLKIQRTQQEDSAVYLCASSLTLQGSEQYFGPGTRLTVT.

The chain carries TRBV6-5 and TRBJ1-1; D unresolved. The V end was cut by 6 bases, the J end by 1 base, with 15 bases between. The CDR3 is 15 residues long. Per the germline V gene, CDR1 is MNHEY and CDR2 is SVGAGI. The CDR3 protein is CASSPYLRGNTEAFF. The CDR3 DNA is TGTGCCAGCAGCCCATACCTGCGGGGGAACACTGAAGCTTTCTTT.

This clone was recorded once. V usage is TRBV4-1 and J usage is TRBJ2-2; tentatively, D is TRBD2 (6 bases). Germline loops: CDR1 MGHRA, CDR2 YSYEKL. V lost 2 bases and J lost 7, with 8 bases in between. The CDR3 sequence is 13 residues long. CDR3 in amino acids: CASSQSAGGELFF. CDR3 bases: TGCGCCAGCAGCCAATCAGCGGGCGGGGAGCTGTTTTTT.

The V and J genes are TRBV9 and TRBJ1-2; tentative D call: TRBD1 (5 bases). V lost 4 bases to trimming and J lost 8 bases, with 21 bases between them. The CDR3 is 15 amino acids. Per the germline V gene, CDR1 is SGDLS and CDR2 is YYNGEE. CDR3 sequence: CASSPIGVGARGYTF. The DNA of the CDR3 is TGTGCCAGCAGCCCCATCGGCGTAGGGGCCCGGGGCTACACCTTC.

The CDR3 DNA reads TGTGCCAGCAGCTTAGATCTCGTAGGGTTAACAGATACGCAGTATTTT. As protein: CASSLDLVGLTDTQYF. The rearrangement joins TRBV11-2 to TRBJ2-3, with no clear D. Germline values: CDR1 SGHAT, CDR2 FQNNGV. The V and J ends lost 0 bases and 3 bases respectively, with 13 bases between them. The CDR3 consists of 16 residues.

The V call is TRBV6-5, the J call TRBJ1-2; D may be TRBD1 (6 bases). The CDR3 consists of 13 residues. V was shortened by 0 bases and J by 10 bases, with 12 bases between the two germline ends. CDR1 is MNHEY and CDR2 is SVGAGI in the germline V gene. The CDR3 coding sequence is TGTGCCAGCAGTTACTCCATCTCAGGGGACTACACCTTC. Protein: CASSYSISGDYTF.